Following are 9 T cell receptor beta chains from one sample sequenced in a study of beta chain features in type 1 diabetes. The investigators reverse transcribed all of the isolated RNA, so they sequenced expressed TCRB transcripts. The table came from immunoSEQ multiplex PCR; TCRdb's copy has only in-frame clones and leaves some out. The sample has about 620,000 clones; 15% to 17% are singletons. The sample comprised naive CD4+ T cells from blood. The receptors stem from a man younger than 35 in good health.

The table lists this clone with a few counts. The CDR3 is CASSPTGNYGYTF. In DNA form, the CDR3 reads TGTGCCAGCAGCCCGACAGGAAACTATGGCTACACCTTC. The chain links TRBV7-9 to TRBJ1-2; TRBD1 might be the D (6 bases). Germline V gives CDR1 SEHNR, CDR2 FQNEAQ (reference sequence). The ends were cut back, 5 bases at V and 2 bases at J, with 9 bases in the middle. This CDR3 spans 13 amino acids.

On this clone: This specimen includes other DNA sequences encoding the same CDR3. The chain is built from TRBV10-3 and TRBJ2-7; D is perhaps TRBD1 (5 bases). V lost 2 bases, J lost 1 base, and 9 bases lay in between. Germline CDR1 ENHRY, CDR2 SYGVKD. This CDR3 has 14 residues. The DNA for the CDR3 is TGTGCCATCAGTGAGCCTACAGGTTCCTACGAGCAGTACTTC. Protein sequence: CAISEPTGSYEQYF.

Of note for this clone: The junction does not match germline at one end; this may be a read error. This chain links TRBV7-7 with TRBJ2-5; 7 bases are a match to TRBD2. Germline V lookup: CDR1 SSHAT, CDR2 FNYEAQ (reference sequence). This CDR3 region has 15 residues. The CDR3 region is CASSASAGVQETQYF. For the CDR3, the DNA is TGTGCTAGCAGCGCCTCGGCGGGGGTCCAGGAGACCCAGTACTTC.

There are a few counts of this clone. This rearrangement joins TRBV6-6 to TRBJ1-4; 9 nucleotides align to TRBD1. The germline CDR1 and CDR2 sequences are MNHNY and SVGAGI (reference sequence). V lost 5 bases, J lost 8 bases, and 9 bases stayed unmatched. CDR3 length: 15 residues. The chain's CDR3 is CASSPSGTGKEKLFF. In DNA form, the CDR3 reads TGTGCCAGCAGTCCATCCGGGACAGGGAAAGAAAAACTGTTTTTT.

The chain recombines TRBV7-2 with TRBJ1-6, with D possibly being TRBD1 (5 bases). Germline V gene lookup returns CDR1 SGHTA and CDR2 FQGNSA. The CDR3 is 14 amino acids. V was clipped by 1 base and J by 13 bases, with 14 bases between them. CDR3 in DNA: TGTGCCAGCAGCTTAGAGGGGATCCTCTTCCCCCTCCACTTT. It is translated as CASSLEGILFPLHF.

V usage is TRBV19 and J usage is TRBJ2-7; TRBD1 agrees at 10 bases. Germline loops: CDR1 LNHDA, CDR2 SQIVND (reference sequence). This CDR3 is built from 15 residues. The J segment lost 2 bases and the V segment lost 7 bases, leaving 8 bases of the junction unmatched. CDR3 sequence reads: CASTDRGTGAYEQYF. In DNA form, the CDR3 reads TGTGCCAGTACCGATCGGGGGACAGGGGCCTACGAGCAGTACTTC.

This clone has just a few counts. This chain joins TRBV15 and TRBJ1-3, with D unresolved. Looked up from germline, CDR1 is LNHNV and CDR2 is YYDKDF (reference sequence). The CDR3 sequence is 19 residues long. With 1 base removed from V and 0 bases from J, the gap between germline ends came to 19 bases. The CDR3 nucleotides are TGTGCCACCAGCAGAGCTCCCCTCCCCGACGGCAGCTCTGGAAACACCATATATTTT. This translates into CATSRAPLPDGSSGNTIYF.

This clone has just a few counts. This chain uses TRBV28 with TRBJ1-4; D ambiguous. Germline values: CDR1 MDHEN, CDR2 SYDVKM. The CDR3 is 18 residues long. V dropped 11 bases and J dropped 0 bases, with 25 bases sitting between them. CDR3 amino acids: CAAGLPGLDSATNEKLFF. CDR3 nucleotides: TGTGCCGCCGGCCTTCCGGGTTTAGATAGTGCAACTAATGAAAAACTGTTTTTT.

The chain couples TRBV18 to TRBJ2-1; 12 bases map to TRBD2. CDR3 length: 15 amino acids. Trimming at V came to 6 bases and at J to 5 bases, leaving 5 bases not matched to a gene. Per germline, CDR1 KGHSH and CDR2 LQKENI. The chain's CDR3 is CASSRLAGVNNEQFF. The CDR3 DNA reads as TGTGCCAGCTCGCGACTAGCGGGAGTCAACAATGAGCAGTTCTTC.